The 20 T cell receptor beta chains below all came from one sample that was sequenced in a study of blood T cell repertoires in COVID-19. The method was immunoSEQ multiplex PCR; TCRdb's version includes in-frame clones alone and lacks a portion of them. The sample carries roughly 240,000 clones, roughly 85% recorded once. Sequencing used PBMCs or T cells enriched from blood (not recorded which). The receptor set was obtained from a woman between 50 and 59 years old with acute COVID-19.

The V and J genes are TRBV9 and TRBJ1-4; no firm D call. V lost 0 bases, J lost 0 bases, and 9 bases lay in between. Germline V gene sequence: CDR1 SGDLS, CDR2 YYNGEE. The CDR3 consists of 16 residues. In nucleotides, the CDR3 is TGTGCCAGCAGCGTAGCGGCGGCTCCAACTAATGAAAAACTGTTTTTT. Its protein is CASSVAAAPTNEKLFF.

V usage is TRBV3-1 (or the pseudogene TRBV3-2) and J usage is TRBJ1-2, with a possible D match to TRBD1 (5 bases). Germline loops: CDR1 LGHDT, CDR2 YNNKEL (reference sequence). V was trimmed by 0 bases and J by 7 bases, leaving 12 bases between them. The CDR3 has 14 amino acids. The CDR3 DNA follows: TGTGCCAGCAGCCAAGATGTGGGGACTGGTGGCTACACCTTC. Translation: CASSQDVGTGGYTF.

The chain recombines TRBV27 with TRBJ2-1, with D possibly TRBD2 on 5 matching bases. The CDR3 runs to 14 residues. The V end was cut by 6 bases, the J end by 6 bases, with 15 bases between. Germline V gene sequence: CDR1 MNHEY, CDR2 SMNVEV (reference sequence). The CDR3 sequence is CASSSPRGSNEQFF. CDR3 nucleotides: TGTGCCAGCAGCAGCCCGAGAGGGAGCAATGAGCAGTTCTTC.

The sample holds a few counts of this clone. J is TRBJ1-3 and V is TRBV11-3; possible D gene TRBD1, 6 bases. CDR1 and CDR2 (germline): SGHNT, YENEEA. V lost 5 bases to trimming and J lost 0 bases, with 11 bases between them. The CDR3 runs 15 residues. CDR3 nucleotides: TGTGCCAGCAGCCCAGACAGGAGCTCTGGAAACACCATATATTTT. Translation: CASSPDRSSGNTIYF.

The V and J genes are TRBV18 and TRBJ1-5, with D perhaps matching TRBD1 (6 bases). The length of the CDR3 is 15 residues. Germline CDR1 is KGHSH and CDR2 is LQKENI. The V gene lost 3 bases and the J gene lost 6 bases, with 15 bases spanning the gap. This chain's CDR3 is CASSPKVGAGQPQHF. In nucleotides, the CDR3 is TGTGCCAGCTCACCGAAGGTGGGGGCTGGTCAGCCCCAGCATTTT. The whole variable domain, remainder taken from reference TRBV18 and TRBJ1-5, is NAGVMQNPRHLVRRRGQEARLRCSPMKGHSHVYWYRQLPEEGLKFMVYLQKENIIDESGMPKERFSAEFPKEGPSILRIQQVVRGDSAAYFCASSPKVGAGQPQHFGDGTRLSIL.

The rearrangement links TRBV3-1 (or the pseudogene TRBV3-2) to TRBJ1-4; 7 bases map to TRBD1. The CDR3 extends over 14 amino acids. Trimming at V came to 6 bases and at J to 6 bases, leaving 7 bases not matched to a gene. In germline, CDR1 is LGHDT, CDR2 YNNKEL (reference sequence). The CDR3 is CASSRQGGDEKLFF. The CDR3 DNA is TGTGCCAGCAGTCGACAGGGCGGGGATGAAAAACTGTTTTTT.

DNA of the CDR3: TGCAGCGTTCCGGGACAGGGCTTAGGGAACACTGAAGCTTTCTTT. This codes for CSVPGQGLGNTEAFF. V and J are TRBV29-1 and TRBJ1-1; 9 bases fit TRBD1. With 5 bases clipped from V and 1 base from J, the junction kept 8 bases outside the gene matches. This CDR3 has 15 residues. Germline loops: CDR1 SQVTM, CDR2 ANQGSEA.

As DNA, the CDR3 is TGTGCCAGCAGTTCCGGACAGGCGAGAGAGCAGTACTTC. The encoded protein is CASSSGQAREQYF. The V call is TRBV27, the J call TRBJ2-7; 7 nucleotides align to TRBD1. The CDR3 extends over 13 amino acids. V shed 4 bases, J shed 7 bases, and the junction held 7 bases outside the gene matches. Germline loops: CDR1 MNHEY, CDR2 SMNVEV (reference sequence).

The genes are TRBV7-9 and TRBJ1-5, with 8 bases lining up with TRBD1. The CDR3 covers 15 residues. V lost 4 bases and J lost 1; bases outside the gene matches: 3. Germline lookup yields CDR1 SEHNR and CDR2 FQNEAQ (reference sequence). CDR3 in amino acids: CASSSRTGSNQPQHF. The CDR3 region has the DNA TGTGCCAGCAGCTCACGGACAGGGAGCAATCAGCCCCAGCATTTT.

This clone was observed a single time. The V call is TRBV6-5, the J call TRBJ2-7; 8 bases align to TRBD1. V dropped 2 bases and J dropped 3; count of bases not matched to a gene: 3. Germline V lookup: CDR1 MNHEY, CDR2 SVGAGI. The CDR3 is 14 residues long. The CDR3 region is CASSYDRGIYEQYF. CDR3 bases: TGTGCCAGCAGTTACGACAGGGGCATCTACGAGCAGTACTTC.

The rearrangement links TRBV6-4 to TRBJ2-1; perhaps TRBD2 as D (7 bases). The CDR3 is made up of 15 amino acids. With 6 bases removed from V and 9 bases from J, the gap between germline ends came to 21 bases. CDR1 MRHNA and CDR2 SNTAGT come from the germline V gene. The CDR3 sequence is CASRNLGGPRGEQFF. The CDR3 region has the DNA TGTGCCAGCAGAAACCTCGGGGGGCCTCGGGGTGAGCAGTTCTTC.

The V gene is TRBV6-5, the J gene TRBJ1-1; 9 bases fit TRBD1. CDR3 length: 12 amino acids. Looked up from germline, CDR1 is MNHEY and CDR2 is SVGAGI. V lost 7 bases to trimming and J lost 9 bases; unmatched junction nucleotides: 6. CDR3 bases: TGTGCCAGCACCCAGGGACAGGGCAAAGCTTTCTTT. Translation: CASTQGQGKAFF.

The chain combines TRBV4-2 with TRBJ1-2; D is uncertain. The CDR3 has 15 residues. V was pared by 0 bases and J by 0 bases, with 8 bases between. Germline lookup yields CDR1 LGHNA and CDR2 YNFKEQ. In nucleotides, the CDR3 is TGTGCCAGCAGCCAAGATCACGGAGCTAACTATGGCTACACCTTC. Translation: CASSQDHGANYGYTF.

In regard to this clone: The sample contains more than one DNA sequence encoding this CDR3. The chain uses TRBV3-1 (or the pseudogene TRBV3-2) and TRBJ1-1, with D perhaps matching TRBD1 (5 bases). The CDR3 length is 14 residues. V gave up 2 bases and J gave up 3 bases, with 10 bases separating them. The germline V gene has CDR1 LGHDT and CDR2 YNNKEL (reference sequence). This chain's CDR3 is CASSQRGRDTEAFF. CDR3 coding DNA: TGTGCCAGCAGCCAAAGGGGCCGCGACACTGAAGCTTTCTTT.

This chain links TRBV9 with TRBJ1-1, with unresolved D. The CDR3 loop spans 14 amino acids. CDR1 is SGDLS, CDR2 YYNGEE, per germline. Between the trimmed V and J ends, which lost 6 bases and 6 bases, there was a span of 18 bases. The CDR3 DNA follows: TGTGCCAGCACCAGTGGAGGGTGGTCTTCTGAAGCTTTCTTT. It is translated as CASTSGGWSSEAFF. Variable domain in full (rest from reference TRBV9 and TRBJ1-1): DSGVTQTPKHLITATGQRVTLRCSPRSGDLSVYWYQQSLDQGLQFLIQYYNGEERAKGNILERFSAQQFPDLHSELNLSSLELGDSALYFCASTSGGWSSEAFFGQGTRLTVV.

This chain joins TRBV27 and TRBJ1-2; a weak D match, TRBD1 (5 bases). CDR1 and CDR2 (germline): MNHEY, SMNVEV (reference sequence). The CDR3 loop spans 13 amino acids. V lost 5 bases and J lost 8, with 15 bases in between. The CDR3 is CASSDGTPAGYTF. As DNA, the CDR3 is TGTGCCAGCAGTGACGGGACTCCCGCCGGCTACACCTTC.

The chain recombines TRBV5-1 with TRBJ1-5; D is possibly TRBD1 (5 bases). V lost 1 base to trimming and J lost 4 bases, with 9 bases between them. CDR1 SGHRS and CDR2 YFSETQ come from the germline V gene. The CDR3 has 14 residues. The CDR3 protein is CASSLNGANQPQHF. CDR3 in DNA: TGCGCCAGCAGCTTGAATGGGGCTAATCAGCCCCAGCATTTT.

On this clone: One end of the junction fails to match germline, which may point to a read error. The chain couples TRBV12-3 or TRBV12-4 to TRBJ1-1; 9 positions agree with TRBD1. This CDR3 spans 13 amino acids. The CDR3 DNA reads as TGTGCCAGCACTCCAGGGACAGGGTTCTTTTGGGGATTT. It yields the protein CASTPGTGFFWGF.

This clone was seen a single time. The V gene is TRBV13, the J gene TRBJ1-3, with D unresolved. Germline CDR1 reads PRHDT; CDR2 reads FYEKMQ (reference sequence). V lost 0 bases to trimming and J lost 4 bases, with 10 bases between them. CDR3 length: 15 amino acids. In DNA form, the CDR3 reads TGTGCCAGCAGCTTAGGTATAGCGGGCGGAAACACCATATATTTT. This translates into CASSLGIAGGNTIYF.

The chain is built from TRBV7-8 and TRBJ2-7, with 7 positions matching TRBD1. Germline CDR1 is SGHVS and CDR2 is FQNEAQ. The trim removed 4 bases at V and 3 bases at J, leaving 6 bases unmatched. CDR3 length equals 14 residues. CDR3 bases: TGTGCCAGCAGCTCATCCGGGACAGACTACGAGCAGTACTTC. Translating it yields CASSSSGTDYEQYF.